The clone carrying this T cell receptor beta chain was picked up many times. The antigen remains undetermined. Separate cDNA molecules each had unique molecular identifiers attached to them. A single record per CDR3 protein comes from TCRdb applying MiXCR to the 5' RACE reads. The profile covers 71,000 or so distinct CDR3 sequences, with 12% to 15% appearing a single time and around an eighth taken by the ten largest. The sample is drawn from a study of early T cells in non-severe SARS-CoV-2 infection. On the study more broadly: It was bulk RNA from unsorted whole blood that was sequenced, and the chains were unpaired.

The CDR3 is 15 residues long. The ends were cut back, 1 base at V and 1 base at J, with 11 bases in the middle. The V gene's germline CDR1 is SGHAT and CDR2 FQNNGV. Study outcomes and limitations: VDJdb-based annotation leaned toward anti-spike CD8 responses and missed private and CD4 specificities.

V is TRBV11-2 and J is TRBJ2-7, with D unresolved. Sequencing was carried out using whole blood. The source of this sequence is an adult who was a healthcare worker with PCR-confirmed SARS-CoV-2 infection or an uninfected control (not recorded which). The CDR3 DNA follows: TGTGCCAGCAGCTTAGGCCCGGGCCCATCCTACGAGCAGTACTTC. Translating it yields CASSLGPGPSYEQYF. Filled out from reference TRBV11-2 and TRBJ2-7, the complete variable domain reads EAGVAQSPRYKIIEKRQSVAFWCNPISGHATLYWYQQILGQGPKLLIQFQNNGVVDDSQLPKDRFSAERLKGVDSTLKIQPAKLEDSAVYLCASSLGPGPSYEQYFGPGTRLTVT.